The T cell receptor (beta chain) described here comes from a study of cytomegalovirus exposure and HLA in healthy donors. Points from the study as a whole: Clonal expansion, a later analysis showed, was greater in HLA-associated TCR beta chains than in equally common others. Accurate predictions that matched the HLA-A and HLA-B alleles of most subjects were reportedly made from TCR beta sequences. Rare sequences made up most TCRs, while some public TCRs were found in many donors.

As for this clone: The antigen is unknown. The junction and the germline gene differ at one end; a read error may be behind it.

Germline CDR1 is SEHNR and CDR2 is FQNEAQ (reference sequence). There are 14 residues in the CDR3. A multiplex PCR was run with 60 Vbeta primers and 13 Jbeta primers. Measured with immunoSEQ multiplex PCR; TCRdb has only the in-frame clones, and not every one. This table holds a few hundred thousand clones, 80% to 90% found once. V usage is TRBV7-9 and J usage is TRBJ1-1; D is uncertain. The sequencing input was PBMCs. The receptor's source is a man between 25 and 39 years old in good health and CMV-seronegative. Written as DNA, the CDR3 is TGTTCCAGCAGCCCGGTCCGGAGGAACACTGAAGCTTTCTTT. Residues: CSSSPVRRNTEAFF.